These 25 T cell receptor beta chains were all obtained from the same sample, sequenced in a study of sequential checkpoint blockade in melanoma. Indicated treatment: randomized to nivolumab then ipilimumab (arm A) or the reverse (arm B). Assay used: immunoSEQ multiplex PCR; TCRdb lists only in-frame clones, some missing. In the table there are roughly 9,800 clones, more than 75% of which are singletons. Material: CD8+ T cells sorted from blood (inferred from file names), obtained from a patient given nivolumab and ipilimumab in sequence. The receptor set was obtained from a human donor with melanoma.

This clone was seen once. This chain uses TRBV19 with TRBJ1-6; 8 positions match TRBD1. V trimming: 3 bases; J trimming: 7 bases; junction bases outside the gene matches: 8. The CDR3 has 16 amino acids. Germline V gives CDR1 LNHDA, CDR2 SQIVND (reference sequence). In nucleotides, the CDR3 is TGTGCCAGTAGTATGGCCAGGGGGCTGAAAAATTCACCCCTCCACTTT. Translated, it gives CASSMARGLKNSPLHF.

Regarding this clone: With only one base between it and a far larger clone, this is likely a read error. This sequence joins TRBV4-3 and TRBJ1-1; unclear D gene. Germline loops: CDR1 LGHNA, CDR2 YSLEER. Between the trimmed V and J ends, which lost 4 bases and 4 bases, there was a span of 10 bases. The CDR3 is 13 amino acids. The CDR3 DNA sequence: TGCGCCAGCAGCCCCGCTAGGATCACTGAAGCTTTCTTT. Its protein product is CASSPARITEAFF.

V is TRBV25-1 and J is TRBJ1-3; D is uncertain. Looked up from germline, CDR1 is MGHDK and CDR2 is SYGVNS. Trimming removed 7 bases from V and 8 bases from J, with 9 bases in between. The CDR3 loop spans 11 amino acids. CDR3 DNA: TGTGCCAGCACGCCGGGAGACACCATATATTTT. It codes for CASTPGDTIYF.

The gene calls are TRBV5-6 and TRBJ2-5; no clear D. The J call may be incorrect, as the DNA end agrees better with TRBJ2-7. Germline-derived CDR1 and CDR2 are SGHDT and YYEEEE. This CDR3 is built from 12 residues. The CDR3 region has the DNA TGTGCCAGCAGCTCTCTAGAGTACGAGCAGTACTTC. It yields the protein CASSSLEYEQYF.

This clone occurred once. The genes are TRBV28 and TRBJ2-7; TRBD1 matches 10 bases. The CDR3 totals 17 residues. Looked up from germline, CDR1 is MDHEN and CDR2 is SYDVKM. The V segment lost 5 bases and the J segment 3 bases; nucleotides outside the gene matches: 13. CDR3 amino acids: CASSGTGAVGPNYEQYF. DNA for the CDR3: TGTGCCAGCAGTGGGACAGGGGCAGTGGGGCCGAACTACGAGCAGTACTTC.

The gene calls are TRBV19 and TRBJ1-1; D perhaps matches TRBD1 (6 bases). The CDR3 covers 13 residues. Germline V gene data show CDR1 as LNHDA and CDR2 as SQIVND (reference sequence). The germline V and J ends were trimmed by 5 bases and 1 base, with 8 bases remaining between them. CDR3 protein: CASSRRGNTEAFF. CDR3 nucleotide sequence: TGTGCCAGTAGTCGCAGGGGGAACACTGAAGCTTTCTTT.

The chain is built from TRBV6-6 and TRBJ1-5; D is perhaps TRBD1 (5 bases). The CDR3 covers 16 residues. Germline V lookup: CDR1 MNHNY, CDR2 SVGAGI (reference sequence). With 2 bases removed from V and 6 bases from J, the gap between germline ends came to 17 bases. The CDR3 reads CASSYPGIELGQPQHF. The DNA of the CDR3 is TGTGCCAGCAGTTACCCAGGGATCGAGTTGGGTCAGCCCCAGCATTTT.

This chain joins TRBV7-6 and TRBJ2-7; no reliable D call. Germline V lookup: CDR1 SGHVS, CDR2 FNYEAQ. The CDR3 sequence is 13 residues long. V gave up 1 base and J gave up 4 bases, with 8 bases separating them. The CDR3 loop is CASSLGRRYEQYF. CDR3 in DNA: TGTGCCAGCAGCTTAGGCAGGCGATACGAGCAGTACTTC.

V is TRBV19 and J is TRBJ1-5; TRBD1 agrees at 7 bases. The CDR3 length is 17 residues. The germline gives CDR1 LNHDA, CDR2 SQIVND (reference sequence). Trimming removed 4 bases from V and 0 bases from J; junction bases left unmatched: 9. The CDR3 DNA is TGTGCCAGTAGTACCCTGGGACAGCCATATAGCAATCAGCCCCAGCATTTT. This sequence encodes CASSTLGQPYSNQPQHF.

The chain employs TRBV7-6 and TRBJ2-7, with D maybe TRBD1 (5 bases). This CDR3 contains 14 residues. The germline CDR1 and CDR2 sequences are SGHVS and FNYEAQ. Trimming took off 0 bases at V and 2 bases at J, with 8 bases between the two ends. CDR3 residues: CASSLALGPYEQYF. CDR3 in DNA: TGTGCCAGCAGCTTAGCGCTGGGGCCCTACGAGCAGTACTTC.

Only a few counts were recorded for this clone. J is TRBJ2-7 and V is TRBV6-6; the D gene is possibly TRBD1 (6 bases). The CDR3 length is 11 residues. Per the germline V gene, CDR1 is MNHNY and CDR2 is SVGAGI (reference sequence). V was pared by 6 bases and J by 7 bases, with 10 bases between. The CDR3 spells CASSQGREQYF. The CDR3 bases are TGTGCCAGCAGCCAGGGGCGGGAGCAGTACTTC.

This sequence joins TRBV15 and TRBJ1-5, with D perhaps matching TRBD1 (6 bases). From germline, CDR1 is LNHNV and CDR2 YYDKDF (reference sequence). Trimming took off 8 bases at V and 6 bases at J, with 17 bases between the two ends. The CDR3 contains 14 residues. The chain's CDR3 is CATGGRGAGQPQHF. Here the CDR3 DNA reads TGTGCCACCGGCGGACGGGGGGCTGGTCAGCCCCAGCATTTT. Complete variable domain (other parts from reference TRBV15 and TRBJ1-5): DAMVIQNPRYQVTQFGKPVTLSCSQTLNHNVMYWYQQKSSQAPKLLFHYYDKDFNNEADTPDNFQSRRPNTSFCFLDIRSPGLGDTAMYLCATGGRGAGQPQHFGDGTRLSIL.

This chain uses TRBV27 with TRBJ2-6; perhaps TRBD2 as D (5 bases). Germline values: CDR1 MNHEY, CDR2 SMNVEV (reference sequence). The CDR3 is 20 amino acids. V lost 3 bases and J lost 0, with 21 bases in between. The CDR3 bases are TGTGCCAGCAGTTTCCTTCCTAAGTCGTGGGCGGGCTCTGGGGCCAACGTCCTGACTTTC. Its protein product is CASSFLPKSWAGSGANVLTF.

In DNA, the CDR3 is TGTGCCAGCAGTTCTTCAGGGAGGGAGGGCAATCAGCCCCAGCATTTT. This codes for CASSSSGREGNQPQHF. The gene calls are TRBV27 and TRBJ1-5; D is possibly TRBD1 (5 bases). Looked up from germline, CDR1 is MNHEY and CDR2 is SMNVEV (reference sequence). The CDR3 has 16 residues. The ends were cut back, 4 bases at V and 2 bases at J, with 15 bases in the middle.

This clone was found once. The chain carries TRBV6-5 and TRBJ1-1; the D gene is possibly TRBD1 (6 bases). CDR1 is MNHEY and CDR2 is SVGAGI in the germline V gene. V was shortened by 4 bases and J by 0 bases, with 9 bases between the two germline ends. The length of the CDR3 is 14 residues. The CDR3 loop reads CASSLQGMNTEAFF. Written as DNA, the CDR3 is TGTGCCAGCAGTTTGCAGGGGATGAACACTGAAGCTTTCTTT.

This chain joins TRBV6-4 and TRBJ1-1; D unresolved. Trimming shortened V by 2 bases and J by 5 bases, and 9 bases separated the two germline ends. Germline lookup yields CDR1 MRHNA and CDR2 SNTAGT. The CDR3 is made up of 13 amino acids. The CDR3: CASSDGRRTEAFF. The CDR3 bases are TGTGCCAGCAGTGACGGAAGGAGGACTGAAGCTTTCTTT.

The chain recombines TRBV7-6 with TRBJ1-2; TRBD1 matches 7 bases. This CDR3 has 15 residues. The J segment lost 4 bases and the V segment lost 5 bases, leaving 10 bases of the junction unmatched. Germline V gives CDR1 SGHVS, CDR2 FNYEAQ. CDR3 amino acids: CASSPERGQSYGYTF. Written as DNA, the CDR3 is TGTGCCAGCAGCCCCGAAAGGGGACAGAGCTATGGCTACACCTTC.

V and J are TRBV29-1 and TRBJ1-1; D may be TRBD1 (6 bases). The germline V gene encodes CDR1 SQVTM and CDR2 ANQGSEA. V was shortened by 6 bases and J by 4 bases, with 27 bases between the two germline ends. This CDR3 has 17 residues. CDR3 loop: CSVARLPNREWGTEAFF. In nucleotides, the CDR3 is TGCAGCGTCGCTCGCCTTCCGAACAGGGAATGGGGCACTGAAGCTTTCTTT.

V and J are TRBV28 and TRBJ1-4, with 8 bases lining up with TRBD1. CDR1 is MDHEN and CDR2 is SYDVKM in the germline V gene. CDR3 length equals 16 residues. The ends lost 6 bases at V and 8 bases at J; junction bases unmatched: 14. The CDR3 DNA reads TGTGCCAGCAGGGCGGACAGGGAGTTATCATGGGAAAAACTGTTTTTT. As protein: CASRADRELSWEKLFF.

This clone was seen a single time. The genes are TRBV29-1 and TRBJ2-7, with TRBD1 matching 7 bases. V was clipped by 0 bases and J by 2 bases; unmatched bases: 7. CDR1 is SQVTM, CDR2 ANQGSEA, per germline. CDR3 length: 15 residues. CDR3 sequence reads: CSVEEPMGQTYEQYF. The CDR3 region has the DNA TGCAGCGTTGAAGAACCGATGGGACAGACCTACGAGCAGTACTTC.

The genes are TRBV7-6 and TRBJ2-7; 10 bases match TRBD2. The CDR3 is made up of 15 amino acids. Germline CDR1 is SGHVS and CDR2 is FNYEAQ. The J segment lost 4 bases and the V segment lost 0 bases, leaving 3 bases of the junction unmatched. CDR3 coding DNA: TGTGCCAGCAGCTTAGCCAGCGGGGGGGTATACGAGCAGTACTTC. Translating gives CASSLASGGVYEQYF. Full variable domain (remainder filled in from reference TRBV7-6 and TRBJ2-7): GAGVSQSPRYKVTKRGQDVALRCDPISGHVSLYWYRQALGQGPEFLTYFNYEAQQDKSGLPNDRFSAERPEGSISTLTIQRTEQRDSAMYRCASSLASGGVYEQYFGPGTRLTVT.

The chain recombines TRBV10-3 with TRBJ1-1; no reliable D call. Germline V gene data show CDR1 as ENHRY and CDR2 as SYGVKD. The V and J ends lost 0 bases and 1 base respectively, with 6 bases between them. This CDR3 contains 14 residues. CDR3 residues: CAISESGRNTEAFF. Here the CDR3 DNA reads TGTGCCATCAGTGAGTCGGGCAGGAACACTGAAGCTTTCTTT.

This clone appeared once. The chain is built from TRBV4-1 and TRBJ1-1; weak D call: TRBD1 (6 bases). Germline loops: CDR1 MGHRA, CDR2 YSYEKL. This CDR3 contains 16 residues. Trimming left V 0 bases short and J 0 bases short, with 11 bases between. The CDR3 is CASSQDGTGLNTEAFF. The CDR3 nucleotides are TGCGCCAGCAGCCAAGACGGAACAGGGCTGAACACTGAAGCTTTCTTT.

The chain carries TRBV2 and TRBJ2-7, with D perhaps TRBD1 (6 bases). The V end lost 6 bases, the J end lost 0 bases, and 12 bases lay between the germline ends. Germline V gene lookup returns CDR1 SNHLY and CDR2 FYNNEI. The CDR3 runs to 14 residues. The CDR3 is CASRTGHVSYEQYF. CDR3 in DNA: TGTGCCAGCAGGACGGGACATGTCTCCTACGAGCAGTACTTC.

This chain connects TRBV27 to TRBJ1-2; D is unresolved. The V and J ends lost 3 bases and 5 bases respectively, with 22 bases between them. This CDR3 region has 17 residues. CDR1 and CDR2 from the germline V gene are MNHEY and SMNVEV (reference sequence). CDR3 amino acids: CASSFFPPRGLSYGYTF. CDR3 in DNA: TGTGCCAGCAGTTTTTTTCCCCCCCGAGGGCTTTCGTATGGCTACACCTTC.